A single sample is the source of the 29 T cell receptor beta chains below, sequenced in a study of blood T cell repertoires in COVID-19 (dated by TCRdb to the early 2020s). The library came from the immunoSEQ multiplex PCR assay. Held by TCRdb, this immuneACCESS table contains in-frame sequences only and omits some clones. Under half of the omission traces to an unresolved V gene where checked; the cause of the rest is unknown. For this sample the table gives under 120,000 clones, of which around 83% were detected only once. 2% to 2.5% of the sample lies in the top ten. Sequenced material: peripheral blood. These receptors all stem from a human donor in a cohort sampled during active COVID-19.

The chain is built from TRBV27 and TRBJ1-1; 9 bases are a match to TRBD1. CDR1 is MNHEY and CDR2 is SMNVEV in the germline V gene (reference sequence). The CDR3 consists of 13 residues. The junction had 13 bases not matched to a gene; V was cut back by 9 bases and J by 11 bases. CDR3 nucleotides: TGTGCCAGTAGACTGACCGGGACAGGGCATGCTTTCTTT. Amino acid sequence: CASRLTGTGHAFF.

The chain recombines TRBV28 with TRBJ2-1; 10 bases are a match to TRBD2. The CDR3 totals 16 residues. The germline gives CDR1 MDHEN, CDR2 SYDVKM. The trim removed 8 bases at V and 3 bases at J, leaving 10 bases unmatched. CDR3 protein: CASGTSAFSGYNEQFF. In DNA, the CDR3 is TGTGCCAGCGGGACTAGCGCCTTTTCGGGCTACAATGAGCAGTTCTTC.

This chain joins TRBV7-2 and TRBJ2-3; 10 nucleotides agree with TRBD2. Germline V CDR1 and CDR2: SGHTA, FQGNSA. V gave up 8 bases and J gave up 0 bases; unmatched junction bases: 8. The CDR3 is 16 amino acids. The CDR3, as DNA: TGTGCCAGCCGTGAAGCGGGGGGGCTTAGCACAGATACGCAGTATTTT. Translating gives CASREAGGLSTDTQYF.

The chain employs TRBV7-9 and TRBJ2-7, with D perhaps matching TRBD2 (5 bases). Per germline, CDR1 SEHNR and CDR2 FQNEAQ (reference sequence). V was clipped by 5 bases and J by 7 bases, with 21 bases between them. The CDR3 is 15 residues long. This CDR3 is CASSMIDGITYEQYF. The DNA for the CDR3 is TGTGCCAGCAGCATGATTGACGGGATAACGTATGAGCAGTACTTC.

Here the CDR3 reads CATKAVGRDSYEQYF. The CDR3, as DNA: TGTGCCACGAAGGCTGTAGGGAGGGACTCCTACGAGCAGTACTTC. The rearrangement links TRBV15 to TRBJ2-7; 7 nucleotides line up with TRBD2. Germline trimming cut 9 bases from V and 0 bases from J; bases unmatched to any gene: 11. CDR3 length equals 15 residues. The germline V gene encodes CDR1 LNHNV and CDR2 YYDKDF (reference sequence). The full variable domain, rest sourced from reference TRBV15 and TRBJ2-7, is DAMVIQNPRYQVTQFGKPVTLSCSQTLNHNVMYWYQQKSSQAPKLLFHYYDKDFNNEADTPDNFQSRRPNTSFCFLDIRSPGLGDTAMYLCATKAVGRDSYEQYFGPGTRLTVT.

This clone has only one observation. V usage is TRBV5-1 and J usage is TRBJ1-3; D unresolved. Per the germline V gene, CDR1 is SGHRS and CDR2 is YFSETQ. The V end was cut by 1 base, the J end by 4 bases, with 9 bases between. The CDR3 contains 14 residues. The CDR3 reads CASSLTGPGNTIYF. The CDR3 nucleotides are TGCGCCAGCAGCTTGACTGGGCCAGGAAACACCATATATTTT.

The rearrangement uses TRBV7-3 and TRBJ2-1, with TRBD2 identical over 7 bases. The germline CDR1 and CDR2 sequences are SGHTA and FQGTGA. The V segment lost 0 bases and the J segment 4 bases; nucleotides outside the gene matches: 3. The CDR3 totals 15 residues. CDR3 sequence reads: CASSLTGGMYNEQFF. CDR3 in DNA: TGTGCCAGCAGCTTAACGGGGGGGATGTACAATGAGCAGTTCTTC.

V usage is TRBV29-1 and J usage is TRBJ1-5, with TRBD1 matching 8 bases. The length of the CDR3 is 14 residues. CDR1 is SQVTM and CDR2 is ANQGSEA in the germline V gene. V gave up 6 bases and J gave up 4 bases; unmatched junction bases: 8. In DNA form, the CDR3 reads TGCAGCGTCGGGCTTGGACAGGGTAATCAGCCCCAGCATTTT. It encodes CSVGLGQGNQPQHF.

Only one count was recorded for this clone. This chain joins TRBV7-9 and TRBJ1-5; tentative D call: TRBD1 (6 bases). The germline V gene encodes CDR1 SEHNR and CDR2 FQNEAQ (reference sequence). V lost 1 base to trimming and J lost 2 bases, with 9 bases between them. The CDR3 spans 15 residues. CDR3 amino acids: CASSLVSGGNQPQHF. CDR3 DNA sequence: TGTGCCAGCAGCTTAGTTTCAGGGGGCAATCAGCCCCAGCATTTT.

The chain links TRBV29-1 to TRBJ2-7; 11 bases match TRBD1. This CDR3 region has 16 residues. Unmatched junction bases numbered 8, after V lost 1 base and J lost 3 bases. The V gene's germline CDR1 is SQVTM and CDR2 ANQGSEA. The CDR3 DNA reads TGCAGCGTTGAAGCTCTAGGGACAGGGGGTTACTACGAGCAGTACTTC. It codes for CSVEALGTGGYYEQYF.

The chain links TRBV28 to TRBJ2-5; no firm D call. The length of the CDR3 is 16 residues. Trimming removed 1 base at V and 1 base at J, with 13 bases between. The germline CDR1 and CDR2 sequences are MDHEN and SYDVKM. DNA for the CDR3: TGTGCCAGCAGTTTATTTGGGCAGGCCCCCCAAGAGACCCAGTACTTC. This sequence encodes CASSLFGQAPQETQYF.

This chain joins TRBV2 and TRBJ2-3; TRBD1 aligns across 7 bases. The CDR3 has 15 residues. Germline V gene sequence: CDR1 SNHLY, CDR2 FYNNEI. Germline trimming cut 8 bases from V and 0 bases from J; bases unmatched to any gene: 8. The CDR3 DNA sequence: TGTGCCAGCGAAAGACAGGGTATCAGCACAGATACGCAGTATTTT. Its translation: CASERQGISTDTQYF.

This clone is a singleton in its sample. The V and J genes are TRBV19 and TRBJ1-2; 8 positions agree with TRBD1. V lost 5 bases to trimming and J lost 2 bases; unmatched junction nucleotides: 4. The CDR3 loop spans 14 amino acids. Germline CDR1 reads LNHDA; CDR2 reads SQIVND (reference sequence). The CDR3 here is CASSLGQGNYGYTF. CDR3 sequence (DNA): TGTGCCAGTAGTCTCGGACAGGGAAACTATGGCTACACCTTC. Supplemented by reference TRBV19 and TRBJ1-2, the full variable domain reads DGGITQSPKYLFRKEGQNVTLSCEQNLNHDAMYWYRQDPGQGLRLIYYSQIVNDFQKGDIAEGYSVSREKKESFPLTVTSAQKNPTAFYLCASSLGQGNYGYTFGSGTRLTVV.

This clone occurred once. The J gene is TRBJ2-3, the V gene TRBV11-2, with a weak D call TRBD2 (6 bases). Per the germline V gene, CDR1 is SGHAT and CDR2 is FQNNGV. Trimming took 3 bases from V and 2 from J, leaving 15 bases between them. The CDR3 runs to 16 residues. This CDR3 reads CASSFKPGLPTDTQYF. The CDR3 DNA reads as TGTGCCAGCAGCTTTAAACCGGGACTTCCCACAGATACGCAGTATTTT.

The DNA for the CDR3 is TGTGCCAGTAGTATAGAACGGAACTATGGCTACACCTTC. Encoded protein: CASSIERNYGYTF. This chain joins TRBV19 and TRBJ1-2; D is unclear. This CDR3 is 13 amino acids long. Germline V gene lookup returns CDR1 LNHDA and CDR2 SQIVND (reference sequence). Trimming shortened V by 0 bases and J by 2 bases, and 4 bases separated the two germline ends.

The CDR3 DNA is TGTGCTAGTGCGCGGGAGATAGATACGCAGTATTTT. This encodes CASAREIDTQYF. The chain has TRBV12-5 and TRBJ2-3; the match to TRBD2 covers 7 bases. Germline CDR1 LGHNT, CDR2 FRNRAP. The CDR3 is made up of 12 amino acids. The V segment lost 7 bases and the J segment 5 bases; nucleotides outside the gene matches: 3.

The V and J genes are TRBV7-8 and TRBJ2-7, with D hard to call. The CDR3 loop spans 16 amino acids. Germline values: CDR1 SGHVS, CDR2 FQNEAQ. The germline V and J ends were trimmed by 5 bases and 5 bases, with 22 bases remaining between them. CDR3 nucleotides: TGTGCCAGCAGCCATCCCATTGGCCAGGTTCCAAACGAGCAGTACTTC. Translating it yields CASSHPIGQVPNEQYF.

CDR3 residues: CASSQENRQILAKNIQYF. DNA of the CDR3: TGTGCCAGCAGCCAAGAGAACAGGCAAATACTAGCCAAAAACATTCAGTACTTC. The chain uses TRBV3-1 (or the pseudogene TRBV3-2) and TRBJ2-4; possible D gene TRBD1, 5 bases. V was trimmed by 0 bases and J by 0 bases, leaving 15 bases between them. The CDR3 has 18 amino acids. CDR1 and CDR2 (germline): LGHDT, YNNKEL (reference sequence).

J is TRBJ2-4 and V is TRBV18, with no clear D. Germline-derived CDR1 and CDR2 are KGHSH and LQKENI. This CDR3 is 13 amino acids long. Trimming shortened V by 3 bases and J by 6 bases, and 9 bases separated the two germline ends. CDR3 coding DNA: TGTGCCAGCTCACCCTCACAGCCAAACATTCAGTACTTC. It translates to CASSPSQPNIQYF.

V usage is TRBV7-2 and J usage is TRBJ2-7; TRBD2 matches 10 bases. The CDR3 totals 16 residues. V gave up 5 bases and J gave up 4 bases; unmatched junction bases: 11. Germline V gene lookup returns CDR1 SGHTA and CDR2 FQGNSA. CDR3 sequence reads: CASSVGGASGRYEQYF. As DNA, the CDR3 is TGTGCCAGCAGCGTCGGGGGGGCTAGCGGGAGATACGAGCAGTACTTC.

To note about this clone: The junction and the germline gene differ at one end; a read error may be behind it. The chain recombines TRBV12-3 or TRBV12-4 with TRBJ1-2, with D possibly matching TRBD1 (5 bases). The CDR3 length is 9 residues. Here the CDR3 DNA reads TGTGCCAGCGGGTTTCCGGACACTTTC. Its protein is CASGFPDTF.

V usage is TRBV7-2 and J usage is TRBJ2-5; the D gene is possibly TRBD2 (7 bases). Germline CDR1 is SGHTA and CDR2 is FQGNSA. V was cut by 1 base and J by 4 bases, with 13 bases left in between. The CDR3 length is 15 residues. As DNA, the CDR3 is TGTGCCAGCAGCTTAGTAGGGGGGGGACTAGAGACCCAGTACTTC. Its translation: CASSLVGGGLETQYF.

This clone was counted once. This chain's CDR3 is CASSSTGGAYTEAFF. The CDR3 DNA reads as TGTGCCAGCAGCTCTACAGGGGGCGCCTACACTGAAGCTTTCTTT. V and J are TRBV7-3 and TRBJ1-1; 9 nucleotides align to TRBD1. V trimming: 4 bases; J trimming: 3 bases; junction bases outside the gene matches: 6. The CDR3 covers 15 residues. Germline loops: CDR1 SGHTA, CDR2 FQGTGA.

The V call is TRBV7-8, the J call TRBJ2-7, with D tentatively TRBD1 (6 bases). CDR3 size: 15 residues. The ends were cut back, 2 bases at V and 0 bases at J, with 11 bases in the middle. Germline CDR1 SGHVS, CDR2 FQNEAQ. In DNA, the CDR3 is TGTGCCAGCAGCTTAATAGACAGGAGCTCCTACGAGCAGTACTTC. This encodes CASSLIDRSSYEQYF.

The chain employs TRBV6-5 and TRBJ2-2, with unresolved D. Germline loops: CDR1 MNHEY, CDR2 SVGAGI. The CDR3 runs 15 residues. The V end was cut by 2 bases, the J end by 2 bases, with 9 bases between. CDR3 protein: CASSYVQPNTGELFF. CDR3 nucleotide sequence: TGTGCCAGCAGTTACGTACAACCTAACACCGGGGAGCTGTTTTTT.

V is TRBV18 and J is TRBJ2-3, with 7 nucleotides matching TRBD2. The germline gives CDR1 KGHSH, CDR2 LQKENI. The CDR3 has 15 residues. With V trimmed by 2 bases and J by 2 bases, 4 bases remained unmatched. The CDR3 bases are TGTGCCAGCTCACCAGGGAGCGGGGACACAGATACGCAGTATTTT. Its protein product is CASSPGSGDTDTQYF.

The chain uses TRBV27 and TRBJ1-5, with 9 bases matching TRBD1. Trimming took 3 bases from V and 8 from J; bases not matched to a gene: 8. The germline V gene encodes CDR1 MNHEY and CDR2 SMNVEV (reference sequence). This CDR3 spans 15 amino acids. The CDR3 nucleotides are TGTGCCAGCAGTTTCTCCCGGGACAGGGCCGAGCCCCAGCATTTT. Its translation is CASSFSRDRAEPQHF.

The sample holds a few counts of this clone. The chain combines TRBV6-1 with TRBJ2-2, with D perhaps TRBD1 (5 bases). The V gene's germline CDR1 is MNHNS and CDR2 SASEGT. This CDR3 is 17 amino acids long. Trimming left V 4 bases short and J 3 bases short, with 18 bases between. The CDR3 reads CASSVSPGQGYTGELFF. DNA for the CDR3: TGTGCCAGCAGTGTATCCCCCGGGCAGGGCTACACCGGGGAGCTGTTTTTT.

This clone appeared a single time. The V and J genes are TRBV7-2 and TRBJ1-2; D gene unclear. This CDR3 comprises 16 residues. The V gene's germline CDR1 is SGHTA and CDR2 FQGNSA. Trimming left V 1 base short and J 4 bases short, with 16 bases between. The CDR3 here is CASSLGVMQAAYGYTF. The DNA of the CDR3 is TGTGCCAGCAGCTTAGGGGTTATGCAGGCTGCCTATGGCTACACCTTC.